This TCR beta chain was obtained from a study of blood T cell repertoires in COVID-19. Background on the study: Both acute and convalescent COVID-19 samples were obtained from the United States, Italy and Spain. T cells, B-cell-depleted T cells, or PBMCs provided the cDNA or gDNA that served as material.

Per germline, CDR1 SGHNT and CDR2 YYREEE (reference sequence). This CDR3 has 15 residues. The J segment lost 4 bases and the V segment lost 3 bases, leaving 8 bases of the junction unmatched. Those who participated ranged in age from roughly 18 to 89 years and resided in 20 to 25 US areas. As processed by the authors: Amplifying reference gene primers gave estimates of nucleated cell counts. Clones were sequenced by immunoSEQ multiplex PCR, and TCRdb holds only the in-frame ones, with some missing. V, J and clone size were drawn from that table, and D and trimming were deduced from the DNA. The data contain roughly 300,000 clones, 70% to 90% of them singletons.

This receptor was identified in a woman in her 40s with acute COVID-19. Input material: PBMCs or T cells enriched from blood (not recorded which). The chain couples TRBV5-4 to TRBJ1-2, with 8 bases that match TRBD1. The CDR3 sequence: CASSSGGAMGYGYTF. The CDR3 region has the DNA TGTGCCAGCAGCTCAGGGGGCGCCATGGGCTATGGCTACACCTTC.